These 3 T cell receptor beta chains were sequenced from one sample in a study of blood T cell repertoires in COVID-19. Clones were sequenced by immunoSEQ multiplex PCR, and TCRdb holds only the in-frame ones, with some missing. The sample carries about 240,000 clones, 70% to 90% recorded once. Sequencing used peripheral blood. The receptors come from a man aged 55 to 70 with acute or convalescent COVID-19.

The chain uses TRBV6-5 and TRBJ2-1, with a tentative D call TRBD2 (6 bases). Trimming took 6 bases from V and 4 from J, leaving 16 bases between them. CDR1 MNHEY and CDR2 SVGAGI come from the germline V gene. This CDR3 has 15 residues. CDR3 loop: CASSSRLDFYNEQFF. CDR3 nucleotides: TGTGCCAGCAGCTCTCGACTAGATTTTTACAATGAGCAGTTCTTC.

Details on this clone: Other DNA sequences in the same sample also yield this CDR3. The chain couples TRBV30 to TRBJ1-5; weak D call: TRBD1 (5 bases). CDR1 is GTSNPN, CDR2 SVGIG, per germline (reference sequence). V was clipped by 0 bases and J by 2 bases, with 5 bases between them. This CDR3 has 13 amino acids. The CDR3 region has the DNA TGTGCCTGGAGTGTACAGGGCAATCAGCCCCAGCATTTT. Translated, it gives CAWSVQGNQPQHF.

CDR3 in DNA: TGCAGCACCATCGGGACTAGCGCAGATACGCAGTATTTT. Translated: CSTIGTSADTQYF. This rearrangement joins TRBV29-1 to TRBJ2-3; TRBD2 aligns across 10 bases. This CDR3 comprises 13 residues. V shed 8 bases and J 4 bases; nucleotides not matched to a gene: 6. Germline V gene sequence: CDR1 SQVTM, CDR2 ANQGSEA.